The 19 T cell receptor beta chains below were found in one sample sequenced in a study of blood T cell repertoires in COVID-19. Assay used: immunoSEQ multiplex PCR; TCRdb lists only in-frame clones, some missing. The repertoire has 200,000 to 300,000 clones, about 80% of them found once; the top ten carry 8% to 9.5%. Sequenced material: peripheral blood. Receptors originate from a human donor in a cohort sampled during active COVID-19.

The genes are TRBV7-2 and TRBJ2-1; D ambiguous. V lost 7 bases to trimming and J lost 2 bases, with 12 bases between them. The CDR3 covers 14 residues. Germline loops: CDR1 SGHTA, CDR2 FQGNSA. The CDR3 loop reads CASILGVAYNEQFF. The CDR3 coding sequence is TGTGCCAGCATCCTCGGAGTAGCCTACAATGAGCAGTTCTTC.

The CDR3 loop reads CASSPGWWRGNEQFF. The CDR3 DNA reads as TGTGCCAGCAGCCCTGGGTGGTGGAGGGGTAATGAGCAGTTCTTC. The V call is TRBV7-2, the J call TRBJ2-1; D is perhaps TRBD2 (6 bases). This CDR3 is built from 15 residues. The germline V gene encodes CDR1 SGHTA and CDR2 FQGNSA. V was trimmed by 5 bases and J by 7 bases, leaving 18 bases between them.

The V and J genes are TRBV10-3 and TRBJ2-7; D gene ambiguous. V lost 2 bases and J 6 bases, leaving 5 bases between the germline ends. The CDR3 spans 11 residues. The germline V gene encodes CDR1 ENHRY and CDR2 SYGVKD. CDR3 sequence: CAISEGPEQYF. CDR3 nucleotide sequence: TGTGCCATCAGTGAGGGGCCCGAGCAGTACTTC.

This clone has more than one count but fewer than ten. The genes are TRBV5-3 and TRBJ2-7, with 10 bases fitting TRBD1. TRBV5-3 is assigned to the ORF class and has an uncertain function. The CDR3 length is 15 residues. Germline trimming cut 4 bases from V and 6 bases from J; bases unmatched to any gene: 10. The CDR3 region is CARSPFRDRGTEQYF. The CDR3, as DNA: TGTGCCAGAAGCCCCTTCCGGGACAGGGGTACCGAGCAGTACTTC.

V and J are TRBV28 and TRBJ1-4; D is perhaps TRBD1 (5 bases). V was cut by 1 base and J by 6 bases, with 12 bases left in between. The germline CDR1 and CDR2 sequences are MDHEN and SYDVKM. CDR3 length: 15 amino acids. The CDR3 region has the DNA TGTGCCAGCAGTTTATTGACAGAGCGGGATGAAAAACTGTTTTTT. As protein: CASSLLTERDEKLFF. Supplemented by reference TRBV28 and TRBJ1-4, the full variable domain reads DVKVTQSSRYLVKRTGEKVFLECVQDMDHENMFWYRQDPGLGLRLIYFSYDVKMKEKGDIPEGYSVSREKKERFSLILESASTNQTSMYLCASSLLTERDEKLFFGSGTQLSVL.

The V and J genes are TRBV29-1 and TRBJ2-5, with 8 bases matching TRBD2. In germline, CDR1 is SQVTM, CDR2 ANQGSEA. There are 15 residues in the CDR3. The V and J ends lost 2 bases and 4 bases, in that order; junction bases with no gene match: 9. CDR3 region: CSVELLGGAGETQYF. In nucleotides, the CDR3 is TGCAGCGTTGAACTGCTCGGGGGGGCTGGAGAGACCCAGTACTTC.

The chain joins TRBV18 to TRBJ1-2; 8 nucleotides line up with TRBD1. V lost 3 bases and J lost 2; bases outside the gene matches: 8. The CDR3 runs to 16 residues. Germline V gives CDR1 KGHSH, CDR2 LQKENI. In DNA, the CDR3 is TGTGCCAGCTCACCGTTTGGACAGGGTCTGAACTATGGCTACACCTTC. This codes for CASSPFGQGLNYGYTF.

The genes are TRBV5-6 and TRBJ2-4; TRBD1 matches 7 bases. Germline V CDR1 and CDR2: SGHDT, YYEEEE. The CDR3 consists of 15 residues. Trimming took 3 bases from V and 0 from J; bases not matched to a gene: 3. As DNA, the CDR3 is TGTGCCAGCAGCTACGGGACAGCAGCCAAAAACATTCAGTACTTC. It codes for CASSYGTAAKNIQYF.

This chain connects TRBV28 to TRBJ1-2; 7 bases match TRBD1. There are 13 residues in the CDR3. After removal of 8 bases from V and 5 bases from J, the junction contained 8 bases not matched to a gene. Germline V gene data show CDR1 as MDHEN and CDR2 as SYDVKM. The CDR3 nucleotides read TGTGCCAGCCGGGGGGGACAGAGGTATGGCTACACCTTC. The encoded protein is CASRGGQRYGYTF.

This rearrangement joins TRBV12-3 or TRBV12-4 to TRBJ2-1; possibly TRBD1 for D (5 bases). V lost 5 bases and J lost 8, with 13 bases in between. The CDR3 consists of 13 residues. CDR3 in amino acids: CASSAAGLDEQFF. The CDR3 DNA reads TGTGCCAGCAGTGCCGCAGGGCTGGATGAGCAGTTCTTC.

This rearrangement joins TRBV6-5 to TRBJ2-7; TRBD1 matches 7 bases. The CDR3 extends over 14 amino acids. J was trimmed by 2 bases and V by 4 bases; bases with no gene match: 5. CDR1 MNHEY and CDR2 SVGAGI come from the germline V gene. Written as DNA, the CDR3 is TGTGCCAGCAGTTTAAAACAGGGGCCCTACGAGCAGTACTTC. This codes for CASSLKQGPYEQYF.

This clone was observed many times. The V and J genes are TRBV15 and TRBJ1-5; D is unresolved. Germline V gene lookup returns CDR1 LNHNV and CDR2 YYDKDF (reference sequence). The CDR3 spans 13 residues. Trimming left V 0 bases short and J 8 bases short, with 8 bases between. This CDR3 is CATSRDPGEPQHF. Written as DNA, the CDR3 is TGTGCCACCAGCAGAGATCCGGGTGAGCCCCAGCATTTT.

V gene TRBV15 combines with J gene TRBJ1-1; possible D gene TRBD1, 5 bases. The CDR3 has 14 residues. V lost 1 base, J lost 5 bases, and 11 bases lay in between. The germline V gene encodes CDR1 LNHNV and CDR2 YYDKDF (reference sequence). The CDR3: CATSRGGRGTEAFF. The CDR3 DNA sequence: TGTGCCACCAGCAGAGGGGGCCGTGGGACTGAAGCTTTCTTT.

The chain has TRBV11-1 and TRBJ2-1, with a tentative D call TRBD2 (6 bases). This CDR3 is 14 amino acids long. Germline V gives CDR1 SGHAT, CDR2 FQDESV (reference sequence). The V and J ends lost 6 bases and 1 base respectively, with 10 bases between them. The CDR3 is CASRLGGSYNEQFF. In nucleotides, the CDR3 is TGTGCCAGCAGGCTTGGGGGGTCCTACAATGAGCAGTTCTTC.

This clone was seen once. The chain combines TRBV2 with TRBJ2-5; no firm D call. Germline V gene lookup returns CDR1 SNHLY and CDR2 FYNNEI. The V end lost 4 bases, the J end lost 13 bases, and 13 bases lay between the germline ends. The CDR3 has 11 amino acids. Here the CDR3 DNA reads TGTGCCAGCAGTGGAAATGCGGCCACGTACTTC. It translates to CASSGNAATYF.

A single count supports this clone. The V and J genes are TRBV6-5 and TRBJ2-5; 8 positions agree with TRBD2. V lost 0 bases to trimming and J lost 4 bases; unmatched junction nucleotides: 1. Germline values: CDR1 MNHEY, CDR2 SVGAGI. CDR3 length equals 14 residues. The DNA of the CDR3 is TGTGCCAGCAGTTACTCCGGGGGGGTAGAGACCCAGTACTTC. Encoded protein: CASSYSGGVETQYF.

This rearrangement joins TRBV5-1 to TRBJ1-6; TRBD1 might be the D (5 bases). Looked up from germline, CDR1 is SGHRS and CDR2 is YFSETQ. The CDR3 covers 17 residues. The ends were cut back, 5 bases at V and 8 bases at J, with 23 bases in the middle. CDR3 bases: TGCGCCAGCAGTTTATACGGGACTCCGGGATGGGATTCACCCCTCCACTTT. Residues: CASSLYGTPGWDSPLHF.

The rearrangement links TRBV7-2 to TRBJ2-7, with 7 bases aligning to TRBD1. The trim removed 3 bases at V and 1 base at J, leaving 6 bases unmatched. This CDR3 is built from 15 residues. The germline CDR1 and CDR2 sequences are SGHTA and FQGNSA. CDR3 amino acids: CASSFPGTASYEQYF. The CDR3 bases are TGTGCCAGCAGCTTCCCCGGGACAGCTTCCTACGAGCAGTACTTC. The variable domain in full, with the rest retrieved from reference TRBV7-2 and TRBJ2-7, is GAGVSQSPSNKVTEKGKDVELRCDPISGHTALYWYRQSLGQGLEFLIYFQGNSAPDKSGLPSDRFSAERTGGSVSTLTIQRTQQEDSAVYLCASSFPGTASYEQYFGPGTRLTVT.

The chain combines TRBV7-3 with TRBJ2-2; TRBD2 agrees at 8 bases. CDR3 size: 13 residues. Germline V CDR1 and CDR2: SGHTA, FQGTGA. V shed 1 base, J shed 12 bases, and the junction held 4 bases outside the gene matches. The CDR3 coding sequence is TGTGCCAGCAGCTTAATATCGGGAGGGAAGCTGTTTTTT. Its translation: CASSLISGGKLFF. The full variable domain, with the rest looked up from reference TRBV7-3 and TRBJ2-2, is GAGVSQTPSNKVTEKGKYVELRCDPISGHTALYWYRQSLGQGPEFLIYFQGTGAADDSGLPNDRFFAVRPEGSVSTLKIQRTERGDSAVYLCASSLISGGKLFFGEGSRLTVL.